Detailed here is one T cell receptor (beta chain). The antigen is unknown. This sample was included in a study of T cells in Graves' hyperthyroidism and ophthalmopathy. Whole-study context: Peripheral blood was obtained at initial diagnosis, preceding any treatment. Study observations and caveats: The model made its ophthalmopathy prediction, and onset followed a median approximately 6 months later. In simple terms, a model built on 13 V-J features told ophthalmopathy apart from stable hyperthyroidism.

Lactation, pregnancy, other autoimmune disease or uncontrolled infection excluded patients. TCR beta CDR3 sequences were amplified from RNA transcripts. The study used the HTBI primer set for a first-round RT-PCR of the TCR CDR3. MiXCR was run by TCRdb on the multiplex PCR reads, yielding one entry per CDR3 protein. This sample yields fewer than 650,000 distinct CDR3 sequences, of which 14% are seen a single time; roughly 7% belongs to the top ten. Trimming took 6 bases from V and 6 from J, leaving 13 bases between them. CDR3 length equals 13 residues. Germline V gene sequence: CDR1 MNHEY, CDR2 SMNVEV (reference sequence).

Sequenced material: blood. The chain couples TRBV27 to TRBJ2-3; no definite D call. This TCR was sampled from a woman aged 18 to 35 with Graves' ophthalmopathy. CDR3 sequence (DNA): TGTGCCAGCAGGCCTCCCACATGGGATACGCAGTATTTT. This gives the protein CASRPPTWDTQYF.